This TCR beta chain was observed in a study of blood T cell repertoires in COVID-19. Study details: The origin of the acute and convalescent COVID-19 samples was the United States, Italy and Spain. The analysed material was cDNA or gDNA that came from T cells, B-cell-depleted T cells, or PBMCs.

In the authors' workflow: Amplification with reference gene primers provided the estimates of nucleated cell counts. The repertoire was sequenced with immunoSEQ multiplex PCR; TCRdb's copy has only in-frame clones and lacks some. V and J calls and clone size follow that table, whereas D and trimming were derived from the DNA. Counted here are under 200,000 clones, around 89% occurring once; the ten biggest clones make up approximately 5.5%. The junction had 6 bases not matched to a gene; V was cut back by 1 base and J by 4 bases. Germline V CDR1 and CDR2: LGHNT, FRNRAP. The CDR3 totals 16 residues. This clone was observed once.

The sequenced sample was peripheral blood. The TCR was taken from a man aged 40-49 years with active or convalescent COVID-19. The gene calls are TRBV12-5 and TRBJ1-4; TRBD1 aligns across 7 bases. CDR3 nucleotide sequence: TGTGCTAGTGGTTTGGGCACGGACAGGAATAATGAAAAACTGTTTTTT. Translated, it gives CASGLGTDRNNEKLFF.